The 30 T cell receptor beta chains below come from one sample, sequenced in a study of cytomegalovirus exposure and HLA in healthy donors (TCRdb year 2017). Receptor libraries were prepared by the immunoSEQ multiplex PCR assay. A mixture of 60 forward primers for TCR Vbeta segments and 13 reverse primers for TCR Jbeta segments was used in the multiplex PCR. This is the immuneACCESS table as TCRdb keeps it, with only in-frame sequences that have V and J called. A part of the clones is gone; compared with another copy, unresolved V genes explain less than half, and the rest is unexplained. The sample table holds some 130,000 clones, of which about 87% were seen once. The ten largest clones take up less than 5.5% of the sample. Source material: PBMCs. The receptors derive from a woman younger than 45 in good health and CMV-seronegative.

The sample holds a few counts of this clone. The J gene is TRBJ1-3, the V gene TRBV7-9, with 8 bases fitting TRBD1. CDR3 length: 15 residues. Per the germline V gene, CDR1 is SEHNR and CDR2 is FQNEAQ (reference sequence). The ends lost 5 bases at V and 4 bases at J; junction bases unmatched: 7. CDR3: CASSPRGQGGNTIYF. The DNA of the CDR3 is TGTGCCAGCAGCCCCCGCGGACAGGGCGGAAACACCATATATTTT.

The J gene is TRBJ1-2, the V gene TRBV18; TRBD1 agrees at 8 bases. CDR3 size: 14 residues. CDR1 KGHSH and CDR2 LQKENI come from the germline V gene. J was trimmed by 3 bases and V by 3 bases; bases with no gene match: 3. CDR3 nucleotide sequence: TGTGCCAGCTCACCGGGACAGGTTGACTATGGCTACACCTTC. Its protein is CASSPGQVDYGYTF.

V usage is TRBV7-8 and J usage is TRBJ2-1, with 10 bases that match TRBD2. Germline V gene data show CDR1 as SGHVS and CDR2 as FQNEAQ. This CDR3 has 15 amino acids. Trimming cost V 2 bases and J 7 bases; bases outside gene matches: 5. In DNA form, the CDR3 reads TGTGCCAGCAGCTTAAGCGGGGGGGTTTTTAATGAGCAGTTCTTC. This encodes CASSLSGGVFNEQFF.

The CDR3 reads CASSPARLVITGELFF. CDR3 in DNA: TGTGCCAGCAGCCCAGCCCGACTAGTGATCACCGGGGAGCTGTTTTTT. The chain carries TRBV9 and TRBJ2-2; weak D call: TRBD2 (6 bases). The CDR3 has 16 amino acids. CDR1 SGDLS and CDR2 YYNGEE come from the germline V gene. Trimming took 4 bases from V and 4 from J, leaving 17 bases between them.

The V and J genes are TRBV5-6 and TRBJ2-7; D uncertain. V dropped 5 bases and J dropped 0 bases, with 12 bases sitting between them. Germline V gene sequence: CDR1 SGHDT, CDR2 YYEEEE. There are 14 residues in the CDR3. CDR3 nucleotide sequence: TGTGCCAGCAGTATTACCTGGAGCTCCTACGAGCAGTACTTC. It translates to CASSITWSSYEQYF.

Remarks on this clone: Possible read error: a much larger clone is one base away. The V and J genes are TRBV2 and TRBJ2-7; 9 nucleotides agree with TRBD1. From germline, CDR1 is SNHLY and CDR2 FYNNEI. V shed 5 bases, J shed 1 base, and the junction held 6 bases outside the gene matches. This CDR3 spans 15 amino acids. This CDR3 is CASSYAGTGSYEQYF. CDR3 nucleotide sequence: TGTGCCAGCAGTTACGCCGGGACAGGGTCCTACGAGCAGTACTTC.

The V gene is TRBV28, the J gene TRBJ2-1, with TRBD2 matching over 11 bases. From germline, CDR1 is MDHEN and CDR2 SYDVKM. Unmatched junction bases numbered 10, after V lost 5 bases and J lost 4 bases. This CDR3 has 17 residues. Written as DNA, the CDR3 is TGTGCCAGCAGTGTCACTCTAGCGGGGGGCCGTTACAATGAGCAGTTCTTC. It is translated as CASSVTLAGGRYNEQFF. The full variable domain, its missing parts supplied by reference TRBV28 and TRBJ2-1, is DVKVTQSSRYLVKRTGEKVFLECVQDMDHENMFWYRQDPGLGLRLIYFSYDVKMKEKGDIPEGYSVSREKKERFSLILESASTNQTSMYLCASSVTLAGGRYNEQFFGPGTRLTVL.

Comments on this clone: A read error may produce the germline difference seen at one junction end. The CDR3 here is CASSLSGDHPQHF. The DNA for the CDR3 is TGTGCCAGCAGTTTAAGCGGGGATCACCCCCAGCATTTT. This chain joins TRBV27 and TRBJ1-5, with D unresolved. The germline V gene encodes CDR1 MNHEY and CDR2 SMNVEV (reference sequence). The CDR3 runs to 13 residues.

The chain is built from TRBV11-2 and TRBJ2-1; D is possibly TRBD1 (5 bases). The CDR3 runs 14 residues. Trimming removed 3 bases from V and 7 bases from J, with 13 bases in between. CDR1 and CDR2 from the germline V gene are SGHAT and FQNNGV. Here the CDR3 reads CASSFRLGVNEQFF. Written as DNA, the CDR3 is TGTGCCAGCAGCTTTCGGCTAGGGGTAAATGAGCAGTTCTTC.

V and J are TRBV27 and TRBJ1-5, with no clear D. Deletions cut 5 bases from V and 2 bases from J, with 10 bases between. CDR1 is MNHEY and CDR2 is SMNVEV in the germline V gene (reference sequence). This CDR3 is 14 amino acids long. The CDR3 loop reads CASSHLGGNQPQHF. In nucleotides, the CDR3 is TGTGCCAGCAGTCACCTCGGGGGCAATCAGCCCCAGCATTTT.

V usage is TRBV27 and J usage is TRBJ2-1, with 9 bases that match TRBD1. Germline loops: CDR1 MNHEY, CDR2 SMNVEV (reference sequence). CDR3 size: 14 residues. V dropped 1 base and J dropped 9; count of bases not matched to a gene: 4. In DNA form, the CDR3 reads TGTGCCAGCAGTTTATTGGGACAGGGTTTTGAGCAGTTCTTC. Translated, it gives CASSLLGQGFEQFF.

The rearrangement uses TRBV28 and TRBJ1-2; 9 bases agree with TRBD1. The CDR3 is made up of 16 amino acids. V shed 5 bases and J 4 bases; nucleotides not matched to a gene: 11. Per germline, CDR1 MDHEN and CDR2 SYDVKM. In DNA form, the CDR3 reads TGTGCCAGCAGTAGCCCCGGGACAGGGCTTCTCTATGGCTACACCTTC. It yields the protein CASSSPGTGLLYGYTF.

The rearrangement links TRBV7-9 to TRBJ2-2; no clear D. V was trimmed by 5 bases and J by 8 bases, leaving 15 bases between them. CDR3 length: 14 residues. Germline-derived CDR1 and CDR2 are SEHNR and FQNEAQ (reference sequence). CDR3 nucleotide sequence: TGTGCCAGCAGCCCTAGGTGGTCCGTGGGGGAGCTGTTTTTT. Translating it yields CASSPRWSVGELFF.

V is TRBV7-6 and J is TRBJ2-1; 8 nucleotides match TRBD1. The germline CDR1 and CDR2 sequences are SGHVS and FNYEAQ. This CDR3 has 15 amino acids. The J segment lost 6 bases and the V segment lost 5 bases, leaving 9 bases of the junction unmatched. The CDR3 nucleotides are TGTGCCAGCAGCCTCACTGGGACAGGTGGCAATGAGCAGTTCTTC. This sequence encodes CASSLTGTGGNEQFF. The variable domain in full, completed from reference TRBV7-6 and TRBJ2-1, reads GAGVSQSPRYKVTKRGQDVALRCDPISGHVSLYWYRQALGQGPEFLTYFNYEAQQDKSGLPNDRFSAERPEGSISTLTIQRTEQRDSAMYRCASSLTGTGGNEQFFGPGTRLTVL.

This chain joins TRBV28 and TRBJ2-5; D remains unclear. TRBJ2-7 matches the DNA end more closely, so the J call is doubtful. Looked up from germline, CDR1 is MDHEN and CDR2 is SYDVKM. This CDR3 has 15 residues. CDR3 region: CASSQIGRISYEQYF. The CDR3 DNA reads TGTGCCAGCAGTCAGATCGGCAGGATCTCCTACGAGCAGTACTTC.

This clone was seen only a few times. The chain is built from TRBV7-9 and TRBJ1-5, with TRBD1 matching 7 bases. Germline V gene data show CDR1 as SEHNR and CDR2 as FQNEAQ (reference sequence). The junction had 5 bases not matched to a gene; V was cut back by 2 bases and J by 4 bases. The CDR3 has 15 amino acids. The CDR3 sequence is CASSLHRGSNQPQHF. CDR3 coding DNA: TGTGCCAGCAGCTTACACAGGGGATCAAATCAGCCCCAGCATTTT.

The chain is built from TRBV5-4 and TRBJ1-2, with no clear D. Trimming removed 3 bases at V and 5 bases at J, with 14 bases between. This CDR3 spans 14 amino acids. Germline V gene sequence: CDR1 SGHNT, CDR2 YYREEE (reference sequence). The CDR3 DNA follows: TGTGCCAGCAGCTCGTTGTATCCCTATTATGGCTACACCTTC. Its translation is CASSSLYPYYGYTF.

CDR3 nucleotide sequence: TGTGCCAGCAGCTTATCCCGACAGGAGACCTACGAGCAGTACTTC. This encodes CASSLSRQETYEQYF. This chain uses TRBV7-7 with TRBJ2-5, with a weak D call TRBD1 (6 bases). The better agreement between TRBJ2-7 and the DNA end casts doubt on the J call. The CDR3 runs 15 residues. Germline V gene lookup returns CDR1 SSHAT and CDR2 FNYEAQ (reference sequence).

The CDR3 nucleotides are TGTGCCAGCAGTGAACCCGGGGGTACTAGCGGGAGGCACTCCTACGAGCAGTACTTC. Its translation: CASSEPGGTSGRHSYEQYF. This chain uses TRBV2 with TRBJ2-7, with 12 bases lining up with TRBD2. The V gene end was trimmed by 2 bases and the J gene end by 0 bases; junction bases not matched to a gene: 11. The CDR3 has 19 residues. CDR1 and CDR2 (germline): SNHLY, FYNNEI.

The rearrangement uses TRBV10-3 and TRBJ2-5; 14 bases line up with TRBD2. V shed 6 bases and J 2 bases; nucleotides not matched to a gene: 2. The CDR3 is made up of 15 amino acids. Germline V gene lookup returns CDR1 ENHRY and CDR2 SYGVKD. The DNA for the CDR3 is TGTGCCATCAGGGGGACTAGCGGGGGACAAGAGACCCAGTACTTC. This translates into CAIRGTSGGQETQYF.

The genes are TRBV25-1 and TRBJ2-5, with 9 positions matching TRBD2. Losses at the gene ends were 1 base for V and 11 bases for J; bases not matched to a gene: 11. The CDR3 contains 15 residues. The germline gives CDR1 MGHDK, CDR2 SYGVNS. CDR3 sequence: CASSESGGGAWEQYF. The CDR3, as DNA: TGTGCCAGCAGTGAATCTGGCGGGGGGGCTTGGGAGCAGTACTTC.

This clone was seen more than once but under ten times. This chain uses TRBV6-1 with TRBJ1-5, with 9 bases fitting TRBD1. The V gene end was trimmed by 5 bases and the J gene end by 1 base; junction bases not matched to a gene: 3. Germline V gene lookup returns CDR1 MNHNS and CDR2 SASEGT. This CDR3 is 15 amino acids long. DNA for the CDR3: TGTGCCAGCAGTTGGGACAGGGCGAGCAATCAGCCCCAGCATTTT. Translating gives CASSWDRASNQPQHF.

J is TRBJ2-1 and V is TRBV11-2; perhaps TRBD2 as D (7 bases). Looked up from germline, CDR1 is SGHAT and CDR2 is FQNNGV. Between the trimmed V and J ends, which lost 4 bases and 7 bases, there was a span of 23 bases. The CDR3 covers 17 residues. CDR3 DNA sequence: TGTGCCAGCAGCTCCCGTGGGGGGGCAGGGGTTCATAATGAGCAGTTCTTC. It is translated as CASSSRGGAGVHNEQFF.

V and J are TRBV15 and TRBJ2-5; D possibly corresponds to TRBD1 (5 bases). TRBJ2-7 explains the end of the DNA better; the J call may be wrong. This CDR3 has 15 amino acids. Germline CDR1 and CDR2: LNHNV and YYDKDF (reference sequence). The CDR3 reads CATSRDPSGIYEQYF. In DNA form, the CDR3 reads TGTGCCACCAGCAGAGATCCTTCAGGGATTTACGAGCAGTACTTC.

This chain links TRBV7-8 with TRBJ1-5; a possible D gene is TRBD1 (5 bases). Germline loops: CDR1 SGHVS, CDR2 FQNEAQ. Trimming stripped 5 bases from V and 1 base from J, with 15 bases between. CDR3 length: 16 residues. For the CDR3, the DNA is TGTGCCAGCAGCCAATACAGGTCCATGAGCAATCAGCCCCAGCATTTT. Its translation is CASSQYRSMSNQPQHF.

The chain is built from TRBV30 and TRBJ1-6, with unresolved D. The germline V and J ends were trimmed by 1 base and 4 bases, with 14 bases remaining between them. The length of the CDR3 is 16 residues. CDR1 and CDR2 from the germline V gene are GTSNPN and SVGIG (reference sequence). The CDR3 DNA sequence: TGTGCCTGGAGTGCGTGGAGGAGTGTTTATAATTCACCCCTCCACTTT. It yields the protein CAWSAWRSVYNSPLHF. Variable domain in full (rest from reference TRBV30 and TRBJ1-6): SQTIHQWPATLVQPVGSPLSLECTVEGTSNPNLYWYRQAAGRGLQLLFYSVGIGQISSEVPQNLSASRPQDRQFILSSKKLLLSDSGFYLCAWSAWRSVYNSPLHFGNGTRLTVT.

The gene calls are TRBV28 and TRBJ2-7; 7 nucleotides line up with TRBD2. Looked up from germline, CDR1 is MDHEN and CDR2 is SYDVKM. V dropped 6 bases and J dropped 3; count of bases not matched to a gene: 17. The CDR3 extends over 17 amino acids. CDR3 DNA sequence: TGTGCCAGCAGAACCGGGTCGGGGGGTACACTGATCTACGAGCAGTACTTC. Its translation is CASRTGSGGTLIYEQYF. The full variable domain, with the rest looked up from reference TRBV28 and TRBJ2-7, is DVKVTQSSRYLVKRTGEKVFLECVQDMDHENMFWYRQDPGLGLRLIYFSYDVKMKEKGDIPEGYSVSREKKERFSLILESASTNQTSMYLCASRTGSGGTLIYEQYFGPGTRLTVT.

The chain couples TRBV2 to TRBJ2-7; 8 bases match TRBD1. Germline loops: CDR1 SNHLY, CDR2 FYNNEI. The CDR3 runs 12 residues. Trimming cost V 6 bases and J 7 bases; bases outside gene matches: 5. The CDR3 protein is CASRARTGEQYF. In nucleotides, the CDR3 is TGTGCCAGCAGGGCCCGGACAGGGGAGCAGTACTTC.

This rearrangement joins TRBV29-1 to TRBJ2-6; 7 positions match TRBD1. Germline CDR1 is SQVTM and CDR2 is ANQGSEA. The V segment lost 4 bases and the J segment 9 bases; nucleotides outside the gene matches: 3. CDR3 length equals 12 residues. CDR3 in DNA: TGCAGCGTTGGCCGGGACAGCAACGTCCTGACTTTC. Translating gives CSVGRDSNVLTF.

This clone appeared a few times. The chain is built from TRBV4-1 and TRBJ2-3; the match to TRBD2 covers 9 bases. With 6 bases clipped from V and 7 bases from J, the junction kept 14 bases outside the gene matches. The CDR3 extends over 16 amino acids. Germline V CDR1 and CDR2: MGHRA, YSYEKL. Here the CDR3 reads CASRPLARGGWYTQYF. CDR3 nucleotides: TGCGCCAGCAGACCTCTAGCGCGGGGGGGATGGTATACGCAGTATTTT.